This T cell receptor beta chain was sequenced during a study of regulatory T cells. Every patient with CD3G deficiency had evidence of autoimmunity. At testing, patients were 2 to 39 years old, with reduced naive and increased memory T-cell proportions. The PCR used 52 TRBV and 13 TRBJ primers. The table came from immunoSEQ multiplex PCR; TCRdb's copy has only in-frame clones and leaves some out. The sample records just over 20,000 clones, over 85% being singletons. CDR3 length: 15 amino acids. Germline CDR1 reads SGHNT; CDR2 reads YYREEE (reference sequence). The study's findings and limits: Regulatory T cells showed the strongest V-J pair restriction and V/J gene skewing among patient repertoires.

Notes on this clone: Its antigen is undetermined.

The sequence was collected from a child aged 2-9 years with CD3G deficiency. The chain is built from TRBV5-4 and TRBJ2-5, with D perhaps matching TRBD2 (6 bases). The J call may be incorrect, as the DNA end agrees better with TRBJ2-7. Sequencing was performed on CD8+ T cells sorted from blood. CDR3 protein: CASSANPGETYEQYF. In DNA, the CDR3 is TGTGCCAGCAGTGCTAACCCGGGAGAGACCTACGAGCAGTACTTC.